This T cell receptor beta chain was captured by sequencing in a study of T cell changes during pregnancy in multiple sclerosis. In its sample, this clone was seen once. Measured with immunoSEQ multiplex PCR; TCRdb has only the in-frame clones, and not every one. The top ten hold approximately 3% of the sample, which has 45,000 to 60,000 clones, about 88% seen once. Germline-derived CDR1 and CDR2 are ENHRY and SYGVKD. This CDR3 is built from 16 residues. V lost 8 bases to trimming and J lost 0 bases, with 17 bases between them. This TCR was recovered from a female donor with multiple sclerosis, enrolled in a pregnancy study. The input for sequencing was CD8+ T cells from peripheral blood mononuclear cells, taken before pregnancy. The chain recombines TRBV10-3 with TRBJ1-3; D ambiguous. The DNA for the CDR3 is TGTGCCATCGGCCGCGGGAGTGGTACCTCTGGAAACACCATATATTTT. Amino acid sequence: CAIGRGSGTSGNTIYF.